This T cell receptor beta chain is from a study of T cell repertoires in cytomegalovirus infection. Study-wide context: Through public TCR beta signatures, both CMV infection and matching HLA type were indicated.

With 4 bases removed from V and 10 bases from J, the gap between germline ends came to 13 bases. CDR3 length: 12 amino acids. CDR1 is SEHNR, CDR2 FQNEAQ, per germline (reference sequence). TCRdb reprocessed the reads with MiXCR, giving one entry per CDR3 protein. The data contain about 600,000 distinct CDR3 sequences, 20% to 25% of them seen just once; the ten biggest clones take up 7% to 9%. This clonotype was obtained from a human donor in good health (CMV status not recorded). Some clones in this sample may be carry-over from other donors' samples. The sequencing sample was made of CD8+ T cells from PBMCs. The chain recombines TRBV7-9 with TRBJ1-1; possible D gene TRBD1, 5 bases. Here the CDR3 reads CASSSPAGGAFF. The DNA of the CDR3 is TGTGCCAGCAGCTCCCCGGCGGGGGGAGCTTTCTTT.